This T cell receptor beta chain came from a study of blood T cell repertoires in COVID-19. Study-wide context: Sample material is recorded as cDNA or gDNA derived from T cells, B-cell-depleted T cells, or PBMCs.

As processed by the authors: From reference gene primer amplification, estimates of nucleated cell counts were derived. TCRdb's copy holds only in-frame clones and misses some; the assay was immunoSEQ multiplex PCR. Clone size and V and J calls were adopted from that table, with D and trimming inferred from the DNA. Among under 300,000 clones listed, 83% were seen once. The CDR3 is made up of 13 amino acids. Germline assignment: CDR1 SNHLY and CDR2 FYNNEI. Deletions cut 8 bases from V and 4 bases from J, with 12 bases between. The chain uses TRBV2 and TRBJ1-5; D unclear. The material sequenced was peripheral blood. The source of this sequence is a man aged 55-75 years who had recovered from COVID-19. The CDR3 DNA is TGTGCCAGCCGCGGAGACCCAAATCAGCCCCAGCATTTT. Translating it yields CASRGDPNQPQHF.